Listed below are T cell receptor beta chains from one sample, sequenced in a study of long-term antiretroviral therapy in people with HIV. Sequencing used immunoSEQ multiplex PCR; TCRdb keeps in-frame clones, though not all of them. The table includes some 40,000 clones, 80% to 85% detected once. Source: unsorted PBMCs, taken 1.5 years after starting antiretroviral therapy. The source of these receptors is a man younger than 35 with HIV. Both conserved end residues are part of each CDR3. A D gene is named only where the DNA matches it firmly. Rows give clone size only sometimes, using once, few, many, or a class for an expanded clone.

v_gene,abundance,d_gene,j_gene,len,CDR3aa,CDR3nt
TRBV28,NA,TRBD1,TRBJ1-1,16,CASSFDRVLEHTEAFF,TGTGCCAGCAGTTTTGACAGGGTATTGGAGCACACTGAAGCTTTCTTT
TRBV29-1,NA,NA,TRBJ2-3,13,CSVDSPSTDTQYF,TGCAGCGTTGACTCCCCTAGCACAGATACGCAGTATTTT
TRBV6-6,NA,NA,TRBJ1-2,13,CASSTTGQSGYTF,TGTGCCAGCAGTACAACAGGGCAGAGTGGCTACACCTTC
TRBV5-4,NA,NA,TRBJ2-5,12,CASSLDGETQYF,TGTGCCAGCAGCTTGGATGGAGAGACCCAGTACTTC
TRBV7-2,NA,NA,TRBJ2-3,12,CASSLATDTQYF,TGTGCCAGCAGCTTAGCAACAGATACGCAGTATTTT
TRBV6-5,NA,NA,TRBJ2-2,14,CASRRTANTGELFF,TGTGCCAGCAGAAGGACAGCGAACACCGGGGAGCTGTTTTTT
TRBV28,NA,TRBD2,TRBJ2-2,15,CASIQAGTNTGELFF,TGTGCCAGCATCCAAGCGGGGACGAACACCGGGGAGCTGTTTTTT
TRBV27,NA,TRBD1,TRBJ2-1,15,CASRETGGSYNEQFF,TGTGCCAGCAGGGAGACAGGGGGCTCCTACAATGAGCAGTTCTTC
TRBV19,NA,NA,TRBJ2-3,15,CASNEGGTSTDTQYF,TGTGCCAGTAATGAAGGGGGGACAAGCACAGATACGCAGTATTTT
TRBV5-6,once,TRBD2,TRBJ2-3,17,CASSYRTSGRSTDTQYF,TGTGCCAGCAGCTATCGGACTAGCGGGAGGAGCACAGATACGCAGTATTTT
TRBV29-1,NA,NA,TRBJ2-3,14,CSVEAGRLTDTQYF,TGCAGCGTTGAAGCGGGACGGCTCACAGATACGCAGTATTTT
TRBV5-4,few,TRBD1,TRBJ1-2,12,CASSSDRRGYTF,TGTGCCAGCAGCTCGGACAGGCGCGGCTACACCTTC
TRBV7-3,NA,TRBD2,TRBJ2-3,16,CASSPRRSSGGDTQYF,TGTGCCAGCAGCCCCCGTCGGTCTAGCGGAGGGGATACGCAGTATTTT
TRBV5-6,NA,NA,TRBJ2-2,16,CASSLEYWANTGELFF,TGTGCCAGCAGCTTGGAATATTGGGCGAACACCGGGGAGCTGTTTTTT
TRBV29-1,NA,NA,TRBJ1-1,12,CSVETANTEAFF,TGCAGCGTTGAAACAGCAAACACTGAAGCTTTCTTT
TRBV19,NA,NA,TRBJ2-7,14,CASTPTGGIYEQYF,TGTGCCAGTACCCCCACAGGTGGGATCTACGAGCAGTACTTC
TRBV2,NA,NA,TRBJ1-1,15,CASSGGFVMNTEAFF,TGTGCCAGCAGTGGGGGATTCGTCATGAACACTGAAGCTTTCTTT
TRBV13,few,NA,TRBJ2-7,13,CASSRDRTYEQYF,TGTGCCAGCAGCCGGGACCGAACCTACGAGCAGTACTTC
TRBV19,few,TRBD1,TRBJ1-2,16,CASSIVRGTGGRGYTF,TGTGCCAGTAGTATCGTGCGTGGGACAGGGGGCCGGGGCTACACCTTC
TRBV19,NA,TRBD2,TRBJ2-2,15,CASSTSGVHTGELFF,TGTGCCAGTAGTACTAGCGGAGTTCACACCGGGGAGCTGTTTTTT
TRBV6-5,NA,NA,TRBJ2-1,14,CASSFGQIYNEQFF,TGTGCCAGCAGTTTTGGACAGATCTACAATGAGCAGTTCTTC
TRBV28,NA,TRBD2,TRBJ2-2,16,CASSLFLAGGKGELFF,TGTGCCAGCAGTTTATTCCTAGCGGGAGGGAAAGGGGAGCTGTTTTTT
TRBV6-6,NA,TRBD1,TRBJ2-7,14,CATYIAGGAFEQYF,TGTGCCACCTACATTGCAGGGGGCGCGTTTGAGCAGTACTTC
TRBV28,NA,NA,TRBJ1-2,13,CASSLGGRGGYTF,TGTGCCAGCAGTTTGGGGGGAAGGGGAGGCTACACCTTC
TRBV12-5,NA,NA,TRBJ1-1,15,CASGLSGRPNTEAFF,TGTGCTAGTGGTTTGAGCGGACGCCCGAACACTGAAGCTTTCTTT
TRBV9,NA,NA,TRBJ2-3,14,CASSVAQAGDTQYF,TGTGCCAGCAGCGTAGCACAGGCCGGAGATACGCAGTATTTT
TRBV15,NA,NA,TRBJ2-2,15,CATSRRTANTGELFF,TGTGCCACCAGCAGACGGACGGCGAACACCGGGGAGCTGTTTTTT
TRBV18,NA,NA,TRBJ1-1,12,CASSRLDTEAFF,TGTGCCAGCTCACGGTTAGACACTGAAGCTTTCTTT
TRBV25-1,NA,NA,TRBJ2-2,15,CASSDNRLNTGELFF,TGTGCCAGCAGTGATAACAGATTGAACACCGGGGAGCTGTTTTTT